One sample yielded the 27 T cell receptor beta chains listed below, sequenced in a study of blood T cell repertoires in COVID-19. TCRdb's copy holds only in-frame clones and misses some; the assay was immunoSEQ multiplex PCR. The data contain 250,000 to 300,000 clones, roughly nine tenths of them singletons. Source material: peripheral blood. The receptor set was obtained from a woman in her thirties with COVID-19, enrolled during active disease.

In nucleotides, the CDR3 is TGTGCCAGCAGCCCTGGCGGGGGATATGACACCGGGGAGCTGTTTTTT. Translated, it gives CASSPGGGYDTGELFF. The gene calls are TRBV7-6 and TRBJ2-2, with 7 bases identical to TRBD2. The germline gives CDR1 SGHVS, CDR2 FNYEAQ. The V gene end was trimmed by 5 bases and the J gene end by 3 bases; junction bases not matched to a gene: 9. The CDR3 consists of 16 residues. Full variable domain (rest looked up from reference TRBV7-6 and TRBJ2-2): GAGVSQSPRYKVTKRGQDVALRCDPISGHVSLYWYRQALGQGPEFLTYFNYEAQQDKSGLPNDRFSAERPEGSISTLTIQRTEQRDSAMYRCASSPGGGYDTGELFFGEGSRLTVL.

The sample holds one count of this clone. V usage is TRBV19 and J usage is TRBJ2-3; D gene unclear. Germline CDR1 LNHDA, CDR2 SQIVND (reference sequence). Deletions cut 3 bases from V and 1 base from J, with 11 bases between. CDR3 length equals 15 residues. The CDR3 DNA sequence: TGTGCCAGTAGTATTATGTATACGGGCACAGATACGCAGTATTTT. Translating gives CASSIMYTGTDTQYF.

J is TRBJ2-5 and V is TRBV7-9; D remains ambiguous. Germline CDR1 reads SEHNR; CDR2 reads FQNEAQ (reference sequence). There are 14 residues in the CDR3. V was clipped by 5 bases and J by 1 base, with 11 bases between them. CDR3 in amino acids: CASSTSSFQETQYF. DNA of the CDR3: TGTGCCAGCAGCACATCTTCTTTCCAAGAGACCCAGTACTTC.

The V and J genes are TRBV7-9 and TRBJ1-2, with TRBD1 identical over 9 bases. The CDR3 loop spans 17 amino acids. After removal of 5 bases from V and 6 bases from J, the junction contained 16 bases not matched to a gene. CDR1 is SEHNR, CDR2 FQNEAQ, per germline (reference sequence). The CDR3 here is CASSTTEQGARTNGYTF. The CDR3 nucleotides are TGTGCCAGCAGCACGACCGAACAGGGGGCTCGAACAAATGGCTACACCTTC.

The rearrangement uses TRBV18 and TRBJ1-5, with 10 bases that match TRBD1. Germline V gene lookup returns CDR1 KGHSH and CDR2 LQKENI. Germline trimming cut 3 bases from V and 7 bases from J; bases unmatched to any gene: 15. This CDR3 spans 18 amino acids. In DNA, the CDR3 is TGTGCCAGCTCACCCTTTACGCTTAGACAGGGGGCAGGACAGCCCCAGCATTTT. This sequence encodes CASSPFTLRQGAGQPQHF.

The rearrangement uses TRBV7-2 and TRBJ2-7; D is uncertain. Trimming removed 1 base at V and 0 bases at J, with 7 bases between. The CDR3 runs to 14 residues. Looked up from germline, CDR1 is SGHTA and CDR2 is FQGNSA. The CDR3 here is CASSLEWSSYEQYF. The CDR3 region has the DNA TGTGCCAGCAGCTTAGAATGGAGCTCCTACGAGCAGTACTTC.

This chain links TRBV12-3 or TRBV12-4 with TRBJ1-2; maybe TRBD1 (5 bases). The CDR3 has 13 residues. V lost 3 bases, J lost 2 bases, and 7 bases lay in between. Here the CDR3 reads CASSFGANYGYTF. CDR3 in DNA: TGTGCCAGCAGTTTTGGGGCAAACTATGGCTACACCTTC.

The chain joins TRBV5-1 to TRBJ2-5; tentatively, D is TRBD2 (5 bases). CDR1 SGHRS and CDR2 YFSETQ come from the germline V gene. The V and J ends lost 5 bases and 5 bases respectively, with 10 bases between them. There are 12 residues in the CDR3. CDR3 bases: TGCGCCAGCAGAGTGGGAGCGGAGACCCAGTACTTC. It yields the protein CASRVGAETQYF.

In its sample, this clone was seen once. The rearrangement uses TRBV28 and TRBJ2-3, with 7 bases aligning to TRBD2. The V and J ends lost 6 bases and 1 base, in that order; junction bases with no gene match: 10. The CDR3 runs to 16 residues. Germline lookup yields CDR1 MDHEN and CDR2 SYDVKM. The DNA for the CDR3 is TGTGCCAGCAGCTCATTTCTCCGGGGGGGCACAGATACGCAGTATTTT. It specifies CASSSFLRGGTDTQYF.

CDR3 protein: CASSSRTGSPFNYGYTF. CDR3 DNA sequence: TGTGCCAGTAGTTCTCGGACAGGGAGCCCCTTTAACTATGGCTACACCTTC. The chain couples TRBV19 to TRBJ1-2, with 8 bases fitting TRBD1. Germline V gene sequence: CDR1 LNHDA, CDR2 SQIVND (reference sequence). The ends lost 5 bases at V and 1 base at J; junction bases unmatched: 12. The length of the CDR3 is 17 residues.

The V gene is TRBV11-3, the J gene TRBJ1-1, with 7 bases aligning to TRBD1. CDR3 size: 13 residues. Trimming at V came to 4 bases and at J to 5 bases, leaving 4 bases not matched to a gene. From germline, CDR1 is SGHNT and CDR2 YENEEA. The CDR3 sequence: CASSSSGGTEAFF. CDR3 DNA: TGTGCCAGCAGCTCTTCAGGGGGAACTGAAGCTTTCTTT.

The chain recombines TRBV7-9 with TRBJ1-1, with D maybe TRBD1 (6 bases). With 6 bases removed from V and 2 bases from J, the gap between germline ends came to 13 bases. There are 14 residues in the CDR3. From germline, CDR1 is SEHNR and CDR2 FQNEAQ (reference sequence). CDR3 amino acids: CASSGQTANTEAFF. As DNA, the CDR3 is TGTGCCAGCAGTGGACAGACGGCAAACACTGAAGCTTTCTTT. The full variable domain, its missing parts supplied by reference TRBV7-9 and TRBJ1-1, is DTGVSQNPRHKITKRGQNVTFRCDPISEHNRLYWYRQTLGQGPEFLTYFQNEAQLEKSRLLSDRFSAERPKGSFSTLEIQRTEQGDSAMYLCASSGQTANTEAFFGQGTRLTVV.

The chain couples TRBV2 to TRBJ1-2; a weak D match, TRBD1 (5 bases). Germline CDR1 reads SNHLY; CDR2 reads FYNNEI. The CDR3 spans 14 residues. Trimming left V 2 bases short and J 6 bases short, with 13 bases between. The CDR3 loop reads CASSEWDRGNGYTF. The CDR3 DNA sequence: TGTGCCAGCAGTGAATGGGACCGGGGGAATGGCTACACCTTC.

The chain employs TRBV6-5 and TRBJ2-7, with a possible D match to TRBD1 (9 bases). CDR3 length equals 15 residues. Deletions cut 6 bases from V and 9 bases from J, with 24 bases between. CDR1 and CDR2 (germline): MNHEY, SVGAGI. CDR3 residues: CASRPGGTGSLGQYF. The CDR3 bases are TGTGCCAGCAGACCGGGGGGGACAGGGAGCCTGGGGCAGTACTTC.

This chain links TRBV4-1 with TRBJ2-7; a weak D match, TRBD2 (6 bases). Trimming left V 0 bases short and J 4 bases short, with 10 bases between. Germline V gene lookup returns CDR1 MGHRA and CDR2 YSYEKL. This CDR3 comprises 14 residues. The CDR3 is CASSQDPGGYEQYF. CDR3 in DNA: TGCGCCAGCAGCCAAGATCCTGGGGGGTACGAGCAGTACTTC.

This clone turned up a few times. The chain couples TRBV5-1 to TRBJ1-6; no definite D call. This CDR3 has 15 amino acids. V shed 7 bases and J shed 10 bases, with 21 bases lying between them. Germline V gene lookup returns CDR1 SGHRS and CDR2 YFSETQ. CDR3 DNA sequence: TGCGCCAGCCGTTTGGATGGGCGTACGGCCTCACCCCTCCACTTT. Residues: CASRLDGRTASPLHF. Full variable domain (missing parts from reference TRBV5-1 and TRBJ1-6): KAGVTQTPRYLIKTRGQQVTLSCSPISGHRSVSWYQQTPGQGLQFLFEYFSETQRNKGNFPGRFSGRQFSNSRSEMNVSTLELGDSALYLCASRLDGRTASPLHFGNGTRLTVT.

The chain uses TRBV19 and TRBJ1-2; D is possibly TRBD1 (6 bases). Germline V gene lookup returns CDR1 LNHDA and CDR2 SQIVND (reference sequence). The CDR3 totals 14 residues. Trimming removed 5 bases at V and 5 bases at J, with 15 bases between. The CDR3, as DNA: TGTGCCAGTAGTCATCCGGGGACACTTTATGGCTACACCTTC. It specifies CASSHPGTLYGYTF.

For the CDR3, the DNA is TGTGCCAGCAGTCTCCCAGGGGGCTACACCTTC. This gives the protein CASSLPGGYTF. V is TRBV28 and J is TRBJ1-2, with a tentative D call TRBD1 (5 bases). V lost 5 bases to trimming and J lost 8 bases, with 9 bases between them. This CDR3 contains 11 residues. Germline assignment: CDR1 MDHEN and CDR2 SYDVKM.

J is TRBJ1-1 and V is TRBV18; tentatively, D is TRBD1 (6 bases). Germline V gene data show CDR1 as KGHSH and CDR2 as LQKENI. The CDR3 is made up of 13 amino acids. The ends were cut back, 4 bases at V and 4 bases at J, with 10 bases in the middle. The CDR3 DNA reads as TGTGCCAGCTCACAGGGGGAGATCACTGAAGCTTTCTTT. Amino acids: CASSQGEITEAFF.

The chain has TRBV12-3 or TRBV12-4 and TRBJ1-2, with 9 bases that match TRBD1. Unmatched junction bases numbered 2, after V lost 7 bases and J lost 2 bases. The CDR3 totals 13 residues. The CDR3: CASNDRGNYGYTF. In DNA, the CDR3 is TGTGCCAGCAACGACAGGGGGAACTATGGCTACACCTTC.

In this sample, this clone turned up once. The chain uses TRBV24-1 and TRBJ2-7; 7 bases agree with TRBD1. Per germline, CDR1 KGHDR and CDR2 SFDVKD. V trimming: 4 bases; J trimming: 5 bases; junction bases outside the gene matches: 10. The CDR3 is 15 amino acids. The CDR3 is CATSEQGSAFNEQYF. The CDR3 DNA reads as TGTGCCACCAGTGAACAGGGGTCGGCCTTTAACGAGCAGTACTTC.

The rearrangement links TRBV11-2 to TRBJ2-5; 10 bases map to TRBD1. CDR3 size: 15 residues. Germline CDR1 SGHAT, CDR2 FQNNGV. Trimming at V came to 5 bases and at J to 4 bases, leaving 7 bases not matched to a gene. The DNA for the CDR3 is TGTGCCAGCAGCGTCCAGACAGGGGGCACAGAGACCCAGTACTTC. Amino acid sequence: CASSVQTGGTETQYF.

The chain recombines TRBV10-3 with TRBJ2-5; no firm D call. The V end lost 6 bases, the J end lost 4 bases, and 12 bases lay between the germline ends. Germline CDR1 ENHRY, CDR2 SYGVKD. The CDR3 consists of 13 residues. CDR3 protein: CAISSGSPETQYF. In DNA form, the CDR3 reads TGTGCCATCAGCTCCGGGTCCCCAGAGACCCAGTACTTC.

In this sample, this clone turned up once. The rearrangement links TRBV7-2 to TRBJ2-1, with a tentative D call TRBD2 (5 bases). Deletions cut 5 bases from V and 2 bases from J, with 16 bases between. This CDR3 contains 16 residues. Germline CDR1 and CDR2: SGHTA and FQGNSA. The CDR3 loop reads CASSLGGFATYNEQFF. In nucleotides, the CDR3 is TGTGCCAGCAGCCTCGGCGGGTTCGCCACCTACAATGAGCAGTTCTTC.

The V and J genes are TRBV5-1 and TRBJ2-1; TRBD2 agrees at 7 bases. The CDR3 runs to 15 residues. V trimming: 4 bases; J trimming: 4 bases; junction bases outside the gene matches: 8. CDR1 and CDR2 (germline): SGHRS, YFSETQ. CDR3 residues: CASSRSGVGYNEQFF. The CDR3 DNA sequence: TGCGCCAGCAGCCGCAGCGGGGTTGGGTACAATGAGCAGTTCTTC. The full variable domain, with the rest looked up from reference TRBV5-1 and TRBJ2-1, is KAGVTQTPRYLIKTRGQQVTLSCSPISGHRSVSWYQQTPGQGLQFLFEYFSETQRNKGNFPGRFSGRQFSNSRSEMNVSTLELGDSALYLCASSRSGVGYNEQFFGPGTRLTVL.

The genes are TRBV13 and TRBJ2-2; D is unclear. The V end was cut by 1 base, the J end by 6 bases, with 6 bases between. The CDR3 extends over 13 amino acids. Germline V gene sequence: CDR1 PRHDT, CDR2 FYEKMQ (reference sequence). The CDR3 region has the DNA TGTGCCAGCAGCTTAGCAGAGGCCGGGGAGCTGTTTTTT. Translating it yields CASSLAEAGELFF.

J is TRBJ1-2 and V is TRBV4-1; TRBD1 might be the D (5 bases). Germline CDR1 is MGHRA and CDR2 is YSYEKL. The CDR3 has 14 residues. The V end lost 3 bases, the J end lost 5 bases, and 13 bases lay between the germline ends. The CDR3 protein is CASSHLDRGYGYTF. The CDR3 DNA sequence: TGCGCCAGCAGCCACTTAGACAGAGGATATGGCTACACCTTC.